One sample yielded the 14 T cell receptor beta chains listed below, sequenced in a study of blood T cells in healthy people across ages. With a J-beta primer mix and a sample-barcoded 5' primer, a second PCR ran about 7 to 11 cycles. TCRdb redid the calling of the 5' RACE reads with MiXCR, one entry per CDR3 protein. The sample shows about 1,400,000 distinct CDR3 sequences, roughly 64% of them seen only once. Sample: blood. These receptors all stem from a man aged 18 to 29 in good health.

The chain is built from TRBV20-1 and TRBJ1-2, with 8 bases that match TRBD1. Germline CDR1 and CDR2: DFQATT and SNEGSKA (reference sequence). The CDR3 consists of 12 residues. The V and J ends lost 2 bases and 8 bases, in that order; junction bases with no gene match: 4. This chain's CDR3 is CSARLTGGGYTF. In DNA, the CDR3 is TGCAGTGCTAGATTAACAGGGGGAGGCTACACCTTC.

This clonotype was observed a single time. An end of the junction does not agree with germline; a read error may underlie this. The V gene is TRBV4-1, the J gene TRBJ1-6; D may be TRBD1 (5 bases). CDR1 and CDR2 from the germline V gene are MGHRA and YSYEKL. The CDR3 extends over 16 amino acids. The CDR3 loop reads CASSLGPGTYDSPLHF. The CDR3 DNA follows: TGCGCCAGCAGCCTTGGACCGGGGACCTATGATTCACCCCTCCACTTT.

This clonotype was seen only once. The junction departs from germline at one end; a sequencing error may be responsible. The V and J genes are TRBV13 and TRBJ1-4; 9 positions match TRBD1. The CDR3 covers 17 residues. The germline gives CDR1 PRHDT, CDR2 FYEKMQ (reference sequence). CDR3 residues: CAGSSRGTGKINEKLFF. Written as DNA, the CDR3 is TGTGCCGGCAGCTCCAGGGGGACAGGGAAGATTAATGAAAAACTGTTTTTT.

The chain joins TRBV3-1 to TRBJ1-2; D is unresolved. Trimming removed 5 bases from V and 8 bases from J, with 9 bases in between. This CDR3 has 11 residues. CDR1 and CDR2 from the germline V gene are LGHDT and YNNKEL (reference sequence). CDR3 region: CASSDKRGYTF. CDR3 bases: TGTGCCAGCAGCGACAAGAGGGGCTACACCTTC.

The rearrangement links TRBV4-1 to TRBJ2-1; D possibly corresponds to TRBD1 (6 bases). V lost 0 bases to trimming and J lost 2 bases, with 11 bases between them. The CDR3 has 16 residues. Germline-derived CDR1 and CDR2 are MGHRA and YSYEKL. In DNA, the CDR3 is TGCGCCAGCAGCCAAGATGCCACAGGGACCTACAATGAGCAGTTCTTC. As protein: CASSQDATGTYNEQFF.

In its sample, this clonotype was seen once. The rearrangement joins TRBV18 to TRBJ1-3, with D tentatively TRBD1 (5 bases). CDR3 length: 16 amino acids. V lost 6 bases, J lost 0 bases, and 15 bases lay in between. CDR1 and CDR2 from the germline V gene are KGHSH and LQKENI. The CDR3 region has the DNA TGTGCCAGCTCCCCGGGACCGTTCCGCTCTGGAAACACCATATATTTT. Translating it yields CASSPGPFRSGNTIYF.

The CDR3 region is CATSDFGAGGSYNEQFF. The CDR3 nucleotides read TGTGCCACCAGTGATTTCGGGGCGGGGGGCTCCTACAATGAGCAGTTCTTC. V gene TRBV24-1 combines with J gene TRBJ2-1, with 8 bases that match TRBD2. V lost 1 base and J lost 0; bases outside the gene matches: 4. Germline CDR1 and CDR2: KGHDR and SFDVKD. The CDR3 extends over 17 amino acids.

The chain combines TRBV14 with TRBJ2-1, with 7 bases aligning to TRBD1. V was pared by 4 bases and J by 0 bases, with 3 bases of the junction left unmatched. CDR3 length: 15 amino acids. The germline V gene encodes CDR1 SGHDN and CDR2 FVKESK. CDR3 in amino acids: CASSPDRDSYNEQFF. CDR3 DNA: TGTGCCAGCAGCCCCGACAGGGACTCCTACAATGAGCAGTTCTTC.

The chain uses TRBV18 and TRBJ2-7; possible D gene TRBD2, 6 bases. CDR3 length: 15 amino acids. Deletions cut 2 bases from V and 7 bases from J, with 18 bases between. Germline V CDR1 and CDR2: KGHSH, LQKENI. The CDR3 DNA is TGTGCCAGCTCACCAGGAACGGGAGTATCGCAGGAGCAGTACTTC. Protein: CASSPGTGVSQEQYF.

The chain links TRBV4-2 to TRBJ2-4, with 11 bases identical to TRBD2. V lost 0 bases to trimming and J lost 13 bases; unmatched junction nucleotides: 17. CDR3 length: 18 residues. Germline lookup yields CDR1 LGHNA and CDR2 YNFKEQ. The CDR3 region is CASSQERDLAGGDPEQYF. The DNA for the CDR3 is TGTGCCAGCAGCCAAGAAAGAGACCTAGCGGGGGGAGACCCAGAGCAGTACTTC.

CDR3 residues: CASSLETSGPYEQYF. The CDR3 DNA reads as TGTGCCAGCAGCTTAGAGACTAGCGGGCCATACGAGCAGTACTTC. V gene TRBV7-9 combines with J gene TRBJ2-4, with 10 nucleotides matching TRBD2. Matching the DNA end better, TRBJ2-7 makes the J call doubtful. Germline loops: CDR1 SEHNR, CDR2 FQNEAQ (reference sequence). This CDR3 region has 15 residues.

The V call is TRBV21-1, the J call TRBJ2-2. TRBV21-1 is annotated as a pseudogene. There are 18 residues in the CDR3. The CDR3 bases are TGTGCCAGCAGCTCTGACTTGACGGGGTATAAGAACACCGGGGAGCTGTTTTTT. Translation gives CASSSDLTGYKNTGELFF.

The sample holds one count of this clonotype. The V call is TRBV11-2, the J call TRBJ1-2; no clear D gene. Trimming took 4 bases from V and 0 from J, leaving 9 bases between them. The germline gives CDR1 SGHAT, CDR2 FQNNGV. The CDR3 length is 14 residues. This chain's CDR3 is CASSSRPSNYGYTF. CDR3 DNA sequence: TGTGCCAGCAGCTCAAGGCCCTCTAACTATGGCTACACCTTC.

The chain carries TRBV4-2 and TRBJ2-1; D possibly corresponds to TRBD2 (5 bases). Germline loops: CDR1 LGHNA, CDR2 YNFKEQ. Trimming left V 0 bases short and J 5 bases short, with 14 bases between. The CDR3 consists of 16 residues. The CDR3, as DNA: TGTGCCAGCAGCCAAGATCTGACCACGCGGGACAATGAGCAGTTCTTC. Translating it yields CASSQDLTTRDNEQFF.